The entry below gives a single TCR beta chain sequence along with its context. The germline CDR1 and CDR2 sequences are LGHDT and YNNKEL (reference sequence). The CDR3 is made up of 15 amino acids. V was clipped by 1 base and J by 0 bases, with 10 bases between them. This sample was taken from a study of blood T cells in healthy people across ages. PBMCs were isolated at a quantity of at least 7 million per sample. The use of a sample-barcoded 5' primer and a J-beta primer mix characterized a second PCR of about 6 to 12 cycles. Each cDNA molecule, via a template-switch adaptor with 12 random nucleotides, was tagged. TCRdb reanalysed the 5' RACE reads using MiXCR and keeps one entry per CDR3 protein. The table shows a few hundred thousand distinct CDR3 sequences, with about 52% occurring only once.

The sequencing sample was made of blood. The rearrangement uses TRBV3-1 and TRBJ2-7, with TRBD2 as a possible D gene (7 bases). The clonotype comes from a man between 60 and 75 years old in good health. In DNA, the CDR3 is TGTGCCAGCAGCCAAGTCGGGGGGCTCTCCTACGAGCAGTACTTC. This sequence encodes CASSQVGGLSYEQYF.